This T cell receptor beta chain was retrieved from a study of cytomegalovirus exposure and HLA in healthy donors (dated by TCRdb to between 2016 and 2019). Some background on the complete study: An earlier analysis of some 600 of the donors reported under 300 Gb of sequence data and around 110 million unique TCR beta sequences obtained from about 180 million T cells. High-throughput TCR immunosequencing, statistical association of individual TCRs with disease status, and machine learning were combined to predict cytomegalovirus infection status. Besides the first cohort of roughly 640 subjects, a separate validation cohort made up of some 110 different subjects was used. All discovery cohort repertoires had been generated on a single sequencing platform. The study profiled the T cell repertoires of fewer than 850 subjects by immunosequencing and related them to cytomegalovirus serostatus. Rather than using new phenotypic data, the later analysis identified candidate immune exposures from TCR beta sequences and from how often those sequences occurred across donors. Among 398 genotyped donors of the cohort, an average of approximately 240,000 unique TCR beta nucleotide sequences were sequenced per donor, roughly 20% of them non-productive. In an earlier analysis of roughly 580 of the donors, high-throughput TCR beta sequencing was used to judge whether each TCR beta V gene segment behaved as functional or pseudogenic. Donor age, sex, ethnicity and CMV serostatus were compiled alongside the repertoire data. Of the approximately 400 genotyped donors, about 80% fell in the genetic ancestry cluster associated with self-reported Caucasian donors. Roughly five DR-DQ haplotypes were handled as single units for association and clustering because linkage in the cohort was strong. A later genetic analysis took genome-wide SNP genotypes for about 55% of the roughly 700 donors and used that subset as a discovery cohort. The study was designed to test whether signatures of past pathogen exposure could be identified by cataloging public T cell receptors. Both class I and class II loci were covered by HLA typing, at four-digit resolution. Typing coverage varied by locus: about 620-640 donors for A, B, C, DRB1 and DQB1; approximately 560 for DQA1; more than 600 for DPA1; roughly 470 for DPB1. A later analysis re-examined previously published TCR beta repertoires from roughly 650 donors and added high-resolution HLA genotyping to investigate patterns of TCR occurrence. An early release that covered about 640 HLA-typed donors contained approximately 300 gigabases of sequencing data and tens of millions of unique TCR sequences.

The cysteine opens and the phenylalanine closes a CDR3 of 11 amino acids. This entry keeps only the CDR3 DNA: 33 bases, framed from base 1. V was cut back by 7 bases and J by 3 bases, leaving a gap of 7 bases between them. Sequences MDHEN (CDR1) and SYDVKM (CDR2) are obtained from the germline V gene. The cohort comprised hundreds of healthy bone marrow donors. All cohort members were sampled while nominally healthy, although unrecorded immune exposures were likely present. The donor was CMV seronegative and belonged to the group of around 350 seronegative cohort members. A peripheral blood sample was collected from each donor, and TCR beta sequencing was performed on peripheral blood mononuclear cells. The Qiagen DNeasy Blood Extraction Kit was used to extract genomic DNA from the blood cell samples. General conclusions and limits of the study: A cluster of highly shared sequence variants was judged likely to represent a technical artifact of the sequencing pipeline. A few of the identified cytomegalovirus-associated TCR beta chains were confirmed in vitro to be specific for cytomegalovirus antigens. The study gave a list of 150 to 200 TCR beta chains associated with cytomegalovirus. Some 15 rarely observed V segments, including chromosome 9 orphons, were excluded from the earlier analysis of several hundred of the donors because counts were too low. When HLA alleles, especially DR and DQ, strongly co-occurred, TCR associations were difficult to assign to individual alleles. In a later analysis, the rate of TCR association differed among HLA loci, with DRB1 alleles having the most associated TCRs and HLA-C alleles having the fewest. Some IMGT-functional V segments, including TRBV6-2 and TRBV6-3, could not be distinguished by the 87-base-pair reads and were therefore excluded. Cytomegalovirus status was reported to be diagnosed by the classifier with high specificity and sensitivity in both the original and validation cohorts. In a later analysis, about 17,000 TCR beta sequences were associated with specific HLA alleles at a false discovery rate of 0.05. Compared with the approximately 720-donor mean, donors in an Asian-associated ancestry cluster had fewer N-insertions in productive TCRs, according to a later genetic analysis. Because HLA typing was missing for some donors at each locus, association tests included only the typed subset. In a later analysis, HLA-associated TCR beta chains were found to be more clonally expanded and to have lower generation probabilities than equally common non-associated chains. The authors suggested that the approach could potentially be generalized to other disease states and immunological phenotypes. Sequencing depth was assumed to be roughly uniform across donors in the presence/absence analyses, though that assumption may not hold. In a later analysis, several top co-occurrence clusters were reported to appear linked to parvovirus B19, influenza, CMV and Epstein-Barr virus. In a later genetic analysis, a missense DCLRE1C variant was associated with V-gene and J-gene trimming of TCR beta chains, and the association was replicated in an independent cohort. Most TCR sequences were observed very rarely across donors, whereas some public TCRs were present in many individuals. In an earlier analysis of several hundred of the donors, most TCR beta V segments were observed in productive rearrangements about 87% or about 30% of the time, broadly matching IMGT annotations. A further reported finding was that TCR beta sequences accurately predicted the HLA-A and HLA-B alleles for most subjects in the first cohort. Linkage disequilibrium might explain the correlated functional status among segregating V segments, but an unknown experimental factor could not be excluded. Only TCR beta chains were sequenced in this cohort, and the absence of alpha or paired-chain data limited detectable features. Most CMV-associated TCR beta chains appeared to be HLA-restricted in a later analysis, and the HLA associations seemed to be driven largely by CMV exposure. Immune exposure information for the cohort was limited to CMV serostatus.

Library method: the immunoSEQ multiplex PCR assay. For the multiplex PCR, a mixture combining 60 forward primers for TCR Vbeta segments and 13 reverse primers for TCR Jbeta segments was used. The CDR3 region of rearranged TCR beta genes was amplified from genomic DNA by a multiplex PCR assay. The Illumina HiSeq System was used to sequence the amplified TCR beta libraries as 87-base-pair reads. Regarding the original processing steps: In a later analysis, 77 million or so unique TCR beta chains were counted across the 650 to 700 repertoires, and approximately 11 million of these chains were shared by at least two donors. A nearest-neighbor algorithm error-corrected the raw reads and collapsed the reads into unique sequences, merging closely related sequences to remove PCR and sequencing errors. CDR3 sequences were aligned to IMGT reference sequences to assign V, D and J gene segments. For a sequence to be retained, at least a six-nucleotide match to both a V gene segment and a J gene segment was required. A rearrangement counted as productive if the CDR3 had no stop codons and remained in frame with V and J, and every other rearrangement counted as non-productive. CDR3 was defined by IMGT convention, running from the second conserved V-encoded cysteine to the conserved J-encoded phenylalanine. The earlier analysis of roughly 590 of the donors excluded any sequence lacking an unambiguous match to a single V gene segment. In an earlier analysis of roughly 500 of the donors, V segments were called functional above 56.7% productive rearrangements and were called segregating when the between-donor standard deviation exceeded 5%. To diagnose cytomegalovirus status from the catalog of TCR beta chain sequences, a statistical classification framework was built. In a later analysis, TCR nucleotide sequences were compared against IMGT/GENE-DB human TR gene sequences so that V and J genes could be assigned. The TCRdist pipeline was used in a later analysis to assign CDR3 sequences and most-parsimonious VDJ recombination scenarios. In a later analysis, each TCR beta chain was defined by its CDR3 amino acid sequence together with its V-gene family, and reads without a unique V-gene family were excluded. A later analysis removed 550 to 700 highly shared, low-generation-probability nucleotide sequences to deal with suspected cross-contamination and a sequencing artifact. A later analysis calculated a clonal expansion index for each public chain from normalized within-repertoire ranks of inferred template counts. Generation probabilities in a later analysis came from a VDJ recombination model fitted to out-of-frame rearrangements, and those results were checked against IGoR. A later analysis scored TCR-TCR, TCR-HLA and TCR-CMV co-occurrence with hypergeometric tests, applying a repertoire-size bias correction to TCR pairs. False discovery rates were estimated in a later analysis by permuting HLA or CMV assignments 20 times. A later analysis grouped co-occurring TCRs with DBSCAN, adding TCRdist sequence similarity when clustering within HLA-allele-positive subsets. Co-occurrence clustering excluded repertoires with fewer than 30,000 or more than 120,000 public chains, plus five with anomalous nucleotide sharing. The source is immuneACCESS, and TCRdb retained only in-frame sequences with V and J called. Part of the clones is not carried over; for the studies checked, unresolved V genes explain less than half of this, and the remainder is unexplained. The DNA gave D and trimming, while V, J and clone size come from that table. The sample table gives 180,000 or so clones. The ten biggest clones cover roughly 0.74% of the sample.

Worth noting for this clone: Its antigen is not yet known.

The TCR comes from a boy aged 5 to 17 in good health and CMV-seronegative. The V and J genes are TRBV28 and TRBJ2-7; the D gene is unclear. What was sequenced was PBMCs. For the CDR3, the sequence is CASNLGYEQYF. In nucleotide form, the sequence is TGTGCCAGCAATCTAGGCTACGAGCAGTACTTC.